There are a few counts of the clone carrying this T cell receptor (beta chain). Germline V gene sequence: CDR1 MGHRA, CDR2 YSYEKL. CDR3 length: 15 amino acids. V was clipped by 4 bases and J by 1 base, with 11 bases between them. The sample originates from a study of blood T cell repertoires in COVID-19. Study-wide context: Samples came from the United States, Italy and Spain, spanning acute and convalescent COVID-19. PBMCs, B-cell-depleted T cells, or T cells provided the cDNA or gDNA that made up the material.

Per the original methods: Nucleated cell number was recorded as an estimate derived from reference gene primer amplification. Some clones are missing from TCRdb's copy, which holds only in-frame ones; the method was immunoSEQ multiplex PCR. The V and J calls and clone size were taken over from that table, and D and trimming were inferred from the DNA. This sample yields around 120,000 clones, of which more than 75% are seen a single time; 2% to 2.5% belongs to the top ten. This chain connects TRBV4-1 to TRBJ2-1; perhaps TRBD2 as D (6 bases). This clonotype was obtained from a human donor in a cohort sampled during active COVID-19. The sequenced sample was peripheral blood. The CDR3: CASSLGTWSYNEQFF. DNA of the CDR3: TGCGCCAGCAGCCTAGGGACTTGGTCCTACAATGAGCAGTTCTTC.